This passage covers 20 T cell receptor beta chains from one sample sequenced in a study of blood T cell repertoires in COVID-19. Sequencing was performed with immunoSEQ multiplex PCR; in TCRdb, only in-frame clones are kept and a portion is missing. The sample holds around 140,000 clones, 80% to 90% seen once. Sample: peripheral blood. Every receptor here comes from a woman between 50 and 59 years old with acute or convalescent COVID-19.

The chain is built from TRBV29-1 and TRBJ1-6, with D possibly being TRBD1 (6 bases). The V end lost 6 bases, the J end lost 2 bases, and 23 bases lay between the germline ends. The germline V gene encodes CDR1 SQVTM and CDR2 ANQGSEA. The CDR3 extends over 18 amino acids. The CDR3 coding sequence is TGCAGCGTCCAAAGCCGGGACAACGGATCACCCTATAATTCACCCCTCCACTTT. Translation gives CSVQSRDNGSPYNSPLHF.

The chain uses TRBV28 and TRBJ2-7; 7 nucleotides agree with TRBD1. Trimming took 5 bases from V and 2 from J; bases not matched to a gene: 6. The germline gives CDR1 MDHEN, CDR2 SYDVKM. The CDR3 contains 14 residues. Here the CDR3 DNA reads TGTGCCAGCAGTCGCCACAGGGGAACCTACGAGCAGTACTTC. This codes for CASSRHRGTYEQYF.

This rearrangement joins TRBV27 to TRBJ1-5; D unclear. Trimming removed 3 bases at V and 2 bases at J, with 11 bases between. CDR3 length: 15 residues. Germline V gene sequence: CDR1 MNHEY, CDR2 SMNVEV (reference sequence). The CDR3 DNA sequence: TGTGCCAGCAGTTTTTCAGAGAGGGGCAATCAGCCCCAGCATTTT. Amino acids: CASSFSERGNQPQHF.

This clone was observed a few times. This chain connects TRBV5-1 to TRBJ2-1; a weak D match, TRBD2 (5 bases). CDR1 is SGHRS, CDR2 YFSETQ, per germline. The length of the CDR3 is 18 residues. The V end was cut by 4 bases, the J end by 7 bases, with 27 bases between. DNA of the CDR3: TGCGCCAGCAGCCGCGAAAGCGGAGCCCTGCTCTTGGGAAATGAGCAGTTCTTC. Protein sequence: CASSRESGALLLGNEQFF. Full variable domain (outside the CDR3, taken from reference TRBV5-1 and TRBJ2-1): KAGVTQTPRYLIKTRGQQVTLSCSPISGHRSVSWYQQTPGQGLQFLFEYFSETQRNKGNFPGRFSGRQFSNSRSEMNVSTLELGDSALYLCASSRESGALLLGNEQFFGPGTRLTVL.

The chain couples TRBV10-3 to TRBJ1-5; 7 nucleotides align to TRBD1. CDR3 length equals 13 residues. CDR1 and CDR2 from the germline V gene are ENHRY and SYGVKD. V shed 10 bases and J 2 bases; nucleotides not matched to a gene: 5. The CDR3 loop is CASHGTGNQPQHF. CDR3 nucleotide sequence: TGTGCCAGCCACGGGACAGGCAATCAGCCCCAGCATTTT.

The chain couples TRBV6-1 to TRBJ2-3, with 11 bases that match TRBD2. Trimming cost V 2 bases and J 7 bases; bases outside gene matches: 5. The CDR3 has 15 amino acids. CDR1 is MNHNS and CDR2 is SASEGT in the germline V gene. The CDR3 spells CASSEMASGGNTQYF. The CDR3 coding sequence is TGTGCCAGCAGTGAAATGGCTAGCGGGGGGAATACGCAGTATTTT.

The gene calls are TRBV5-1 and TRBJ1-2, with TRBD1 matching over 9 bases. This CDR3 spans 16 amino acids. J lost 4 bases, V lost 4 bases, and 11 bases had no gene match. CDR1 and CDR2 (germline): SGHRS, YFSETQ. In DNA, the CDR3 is TGCGCCAGCAGCCATGAATGGGGACAGGGAACCTATGGCTACACCTTC. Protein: CASSHEWGQGTYGYTF.

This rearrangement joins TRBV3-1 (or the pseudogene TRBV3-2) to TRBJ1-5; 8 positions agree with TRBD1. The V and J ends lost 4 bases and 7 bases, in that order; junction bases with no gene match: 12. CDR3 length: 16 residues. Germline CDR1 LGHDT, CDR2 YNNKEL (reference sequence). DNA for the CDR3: TGTGCCAGCAGCCCGTCCAGGGGGCCTCCGGAACAGCCCCAGCATTTT. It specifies CASSPSRGPPEQPQHF.

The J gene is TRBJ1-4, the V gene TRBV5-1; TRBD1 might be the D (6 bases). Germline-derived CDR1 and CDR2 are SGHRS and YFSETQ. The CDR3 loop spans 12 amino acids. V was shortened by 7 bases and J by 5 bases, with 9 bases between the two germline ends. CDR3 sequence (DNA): TGCGCCAGCGGAACAGGGAATGAAAAACTGTTTTTT. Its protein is CASGTGNEKLFF.

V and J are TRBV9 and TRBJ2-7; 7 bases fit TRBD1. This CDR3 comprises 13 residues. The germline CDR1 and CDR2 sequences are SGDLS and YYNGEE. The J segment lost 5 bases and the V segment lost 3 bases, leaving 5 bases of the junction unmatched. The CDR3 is CASSATGFHEQYF. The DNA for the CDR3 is TGTGCCAGCAGCGCGACAGGGTTCCACGAGCAGTACTTC.

The CDR3 DNA reads TGTGCCAGCAGCTCGACGGGACAGGGGGCGCAGACCCAGTACTTC. This sequence encodes CASSSTGQGAQTQYF. The rearrangement links TRBV7-3 to TRBJ2-5; TRBD1 matches at 12 bases. This CDR3 has 15 amino acids. The V gene's germline CDR1 is SGHTA and CDR2 FQGTGA. V shed 4 bases, J shed 6 bases, and the junction held 6 bases outside the gene matches.

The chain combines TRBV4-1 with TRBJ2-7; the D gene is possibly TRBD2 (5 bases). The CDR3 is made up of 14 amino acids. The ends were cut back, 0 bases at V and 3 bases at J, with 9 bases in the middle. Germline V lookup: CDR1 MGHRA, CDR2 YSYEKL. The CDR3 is CASSQDEGDYEQYF. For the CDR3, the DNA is TGCGCCAGCAGCCAAGATGAGGGAGACTACGAGCAGTACTTC.

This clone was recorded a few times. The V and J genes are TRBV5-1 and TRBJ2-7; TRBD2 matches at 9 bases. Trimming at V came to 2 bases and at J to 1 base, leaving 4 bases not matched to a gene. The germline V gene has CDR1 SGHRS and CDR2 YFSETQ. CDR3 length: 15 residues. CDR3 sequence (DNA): TGCGCCAGCAGCTTAGCGGGAGGAGAATCCTACGAGCAGTACTTC. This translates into CASSLAGGESYEQYF.

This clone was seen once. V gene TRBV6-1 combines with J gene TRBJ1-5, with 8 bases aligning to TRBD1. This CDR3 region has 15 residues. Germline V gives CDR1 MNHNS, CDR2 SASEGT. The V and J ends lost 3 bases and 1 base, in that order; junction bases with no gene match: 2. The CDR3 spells CASSETGASNQPQHF. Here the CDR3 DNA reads TGTGCCAGCAGTGAGACAGGGGCCAGCAATCAGCCCCAGCATTTT.

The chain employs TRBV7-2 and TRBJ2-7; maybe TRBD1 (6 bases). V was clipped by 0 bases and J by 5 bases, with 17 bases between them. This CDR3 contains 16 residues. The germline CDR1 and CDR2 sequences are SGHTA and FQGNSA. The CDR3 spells CASSLATGTSLNEQYF. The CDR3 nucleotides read TGTGCCAGCAGCTTAGCTACCGGGACATCCCTTAACGAGCAGTACTTC.

DNA for the CDR3: TGCGCCAGCAGCTTGGGGGGACAGGGAGCTCCCTATGGCTACACCTTC. This gives the protein CASSLGGQGAPYGYTF. This chain connects TRBV5-1 to TRBJ1-2; TRBD1 agrees at 9 bases. This CDR3 contains 16 residues. V shed 0 bases, J shed 4 bases, and the junction held 7 bases outside the gene matches. The germline V gene encodes CDR1 SGHRS and CDR2 YFSETQ.

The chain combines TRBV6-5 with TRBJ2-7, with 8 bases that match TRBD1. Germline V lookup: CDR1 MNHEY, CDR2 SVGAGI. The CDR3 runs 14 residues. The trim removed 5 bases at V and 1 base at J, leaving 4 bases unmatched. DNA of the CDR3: TGTGCCAGCAGTCGGACAGGGAATTCCTACGAGCAGTACTTC. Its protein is CASSRTGNSYEQYF.

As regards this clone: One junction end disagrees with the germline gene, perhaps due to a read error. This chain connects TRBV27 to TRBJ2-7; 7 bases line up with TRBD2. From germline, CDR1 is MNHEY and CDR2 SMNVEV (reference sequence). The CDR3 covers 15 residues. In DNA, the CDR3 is TGTGCCAGCACCCCGGGAGGACCGACCTTTGGCGCCGTCCTCTTC. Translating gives CASTPGGPTFGAVLF.

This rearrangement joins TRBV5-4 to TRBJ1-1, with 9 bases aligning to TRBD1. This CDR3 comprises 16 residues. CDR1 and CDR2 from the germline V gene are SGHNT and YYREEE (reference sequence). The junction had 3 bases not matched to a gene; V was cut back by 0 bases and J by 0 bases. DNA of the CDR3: TGTGCCAGCAGCTTGGGGGGACAGGGTTTGAACACTGAAGCTTTCTTT. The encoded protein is CASSLGGQGLNTEAFF.

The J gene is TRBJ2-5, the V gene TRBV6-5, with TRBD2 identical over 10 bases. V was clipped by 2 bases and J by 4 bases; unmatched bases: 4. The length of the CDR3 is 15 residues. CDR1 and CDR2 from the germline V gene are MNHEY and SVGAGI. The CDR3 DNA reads TGTGCCAGCAGTTACAGCGGGGGGGCCGGAGAGACCCAGTACTTC. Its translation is CASSYSGGAGETQYF.